The 32 T cell receptor beta chains below all came from one sample that was sequenced in a study of blood T cell repertoires in COVID-19. Here immunoSEQ multiplex PCR was the method, and the copy in TCRdb shows in-frame clones only, minus some. This table has some 60,000 clones, roughly 90% appearing once. The sequencing input was peripheral blood. Every receptor here comes from a man in his sixties with acute or convalescent COVID-19.

The V call is TRBV13, the J call TRBJ1-3; a possible D gene is TRBD1 (6 bases). Trimming pared 5 bases from V and 4 bases from J, leaving 12 bases between. CDR1 and CDR2 (germline): PRHDT, FYEKMQ (reference sequence). CDR3 length equals 14 residues. The CDR3 spells CASSLRGFGNTIYF. CDR3 coding DNA: TGTGCCAGCAGCCTCAGGGGCTTCGGAAACACCATATATTTT.

This clone was counted only a few times. This chain uses TRBV6-5 with TRBJ1-2, with a tentative D call TRBD1 (5 bases). The CDR3 has 15 residues. In germline, CDR1 is MNHEY, CDR2 SVGAGI. Deletions cut 6 bases from V and 4 bases from J, with 18 bases between. The CDR3: CASRSIGVRGYGYTF. The DNA of the CDR3 is TGTGCCAGCAGATCTATAGGGGTTAGGGGCTATGGCTACACCTTC.

The CDR3 loop reads CALRSASGNSSYNEQFF. CDR3 DNA sequence: TGTGCCCTACGGTCGGCTAGCGGGAATAGCTCCTACAATGAGCAGTTCTTC. The chain employs TRBV10-3 and TRBJ2-1, with TRBD2 identical over 9 bases. In germline, CDR1 is ENHRY, CDR2 SYGVKD. The junction had 14 bases not matched to a gene; V was cut back by 11 bases and J by 0 bases. The CDR3 runs 17 residues.

The table lists this clone with a count of one. This chain connects TRBV19 to TRBJ2-1, with a possible D match to TRBD2 (5 bases). The germline V gene has CDR1 LNHDA and CDR2 SQIVND (reference sequence). Trimming took 7 bases from V and 7 from J, leaving 20 bases between them. The length of the CDR3 is 15 residues. CDR3 nucleotide sequence: TGTGCCAGTAATCCACCCGGGGTTGGCCTAAATGAGCAGTTCTTC. This sequence encodes CASNPPGVGLNEQFF.

The table lists this clone with a few counts. This rearrangement joins TRBV11-2 to TRBJ2-3; weak D call: TRBD1 (6 bases). This CDR3 is built from 15 residues. CDR1 SGHAT and CDR2 FQNNGV come from the germline V gene. Trimming cost V 5 bases and J 0 bases, with 12 bases left between them. CDR3 region: CASSPDRDSTDTQYF. The CDR3 DNA follows: TGTGCCAGCAGCCCGGACAGAGACAGCACAGATACGCAGTATTTT.

The V call is TRBV5-1, the J call TRBJ1-4; the D gene is possibly TRBD1 (6 bases). V lost 4 bases to trimming and J lost 8 bases, with 18 bases between them. Germline-derived CDR1 and CDR2 are SGHRS and YFSETQ. The CDR3 contains 15 residues. The CDR3 loop reads CASSPGPPRGEKLFF. The CDR3 DNA sequence: TGCGCCAGCAGCCCAGGGCCGCCGAGGGGGGAAAAACTGTTTTTT.

This chain links TRBV2 with TRBJ2-7; 8 bases line up with TRBD1. Germline V gives CDR1 SNHLY, CDR2 FYNNEI. V shed 8 bases, J shed 0 bases, and the junction held 3 bases outside the gene matches. The CDR3 is 13 residues long. CDR3 bases: TGTGCCAGCCGAGACAGGGGCTCCTACGAGCAGTACTTC. This gives the protein CASRDRGSYEQYF.

This chain connects TRBV7-9 to TRBJ2-1; 13 nucleotides line up with TRBD2. CDR1 and CDR2 (germline): SEHNR, FQNEAQ (reference sequence). This CDR3 comprises 15 residues. V was pared by 5 bases and J by 7 bases, with 5 bases of the junction left unmatched. CDR3 in DNA: TGTGCCAGCAGCACCTGGACTAGCGGGGGAAATGAGCAGTTCTTC. Protein product: CASSTWTSGGNEQFF.

The chain is built from TRBV5-1 and TRBJ2-5, with TRBD2 identical over 8 bases. The CDR3 sequence is 15 residues long. Germline CDR1 and CDR2: SGHRS and YFSETQ. Trimming took 4 bases from V and 4 from J; bases not matched to a gene: 9. Here the CDR3 reads CASSPGGASGETQYF. The CDR3 nucleotides are TGCGCCAGCAGCCCCGGGGGGGCATCCGGAGAGACCCAGTACTTC. Full variable domain (missing parts from reference TRBV5-1 and TRBJ2-5): KAGVTQTPRYLIKTRGQQVTLSCSPISGHRSVSWYQQTPGQGLQFLFEYFSETQRNKGNFPGRFSGRQFSNSRSEMNVSTLELGDSALYLCASSPGGASGETQYFGPGTRLLVL.

V usage is TRBV21-1 and J usage is TRBJ1-5; the table's D call TRBD1 went unverified against the DNA. TRBV21-1 is tagged as a pseudogene. This CDR3 spans 15 amino acids. The CDR3 coding sequence is TGTGCCAGCAGCTCCCGACAGGGGGGATGGCAGCCCCAGCATTTT. Translating gives CASSSRQGGWQPQHF.

The sample holds a few counts of this clone. The rearrangement uses TRBV6-5 and TRBJ1-1; D unclear. This CDR3 region has 14 residues. Germline V gene lookup returns CDR1 MNHEY and CDR2 SVGAGI. V was trimmed by 2 bases and J by 1 base, leaving 8 bases between them. Here the CDR3 DNA reads TGTGCCAGCAGTTACCGGGATGCGAACACTGAAGCTTTCTTT. This translates into CASSYRDANTEAFF.

V gene TRBV5-6 combines with J gene TRBJ2-2, with TRBD1 as a possible D gene (6 bases). The CDR3 is 17 amino acids. Germline V gene lookup returns CDR1 SGHDT and CDR2 YYEEEE. Trimming cost V 2 bases and J 2 bases, with 16 bases left between them. In DNA form, the CDR3 reads TGTGCCAGCAGCTTTGAGCGGAGGACAGTAAACACCGGGGAGCTGTTTTTT. This gives the protein CASSFERRTVNTGELFF.

V usage is TRBV3-1 (or the pseudogene TRBV3-2) and J usage is TRBJ1-6, with TRBD1 matching 9 bases. Losses at the gene ends were 5 bases for V and 8 bases for J; bases not matched to a gene: 4. Germline V lookup: CDR1 LGHDT, CDR2 YNNKEL (reference sequence). The CDR3 is 14 residues long. The CDR3 region has the DNA TGTGCCAGCAGCTGGGGACAGGGAGATTCACCCCTCCACTTT. Protein sequence: CASSWGQGDSPLHF.

The rearrangement links TRBV7-9 to TRBJ2-7; D ambiguous. V gave up 5 bases and J gave up 10 bases, with 15 bases separating them. The CDR3 has 12 amino acids. CDR1 and CDR2 from the germline V gene are SEHNR and FQNEAQ (reference sequence). CDR3 loop: CASSPLGGLQYF. The CDR3 DNA is TGTGCCAGCAGCCCCTTAGGCGGCCTACAGTACTTC.

On this clone itself: One junction end disagrees with the germline gene, perhaps due to a read error. The rearrangement uses TRBV5-8 and TRBJ1-5; D not resolved. The CDR3 covers 16 residues. Germline-derived CDR1 and CDR2 are SGHTS and YDEGEE. CDR3 in DNA: TGTGCCAGCAGCTTAAAGCGGGTAATTCCCCATCAACCCCAGCATTTT. Translation gives CASSLKRVIPHQPQHF.

This clone was counted between two and nine times. V gene TRBV6-5 combines with J gene TRBJ2-2; perhaps TRBD1 as D (6 bases). The CDR3 contains 15 residues. Germline V gene sequence: CDR1 MNHEY, CDR2 SVGAGI. V lost 6 bases and J 2 bases, leaving 13 bases between the germline ends. DNA for the CDR3: TGTGCCAGCAGCACTAGGACAGCCAACACCGGGGAGCTGTTTTTT. It encodes CASSTRTANTGELFF.

The V call is TRBV6-5, the J call TRBJ1-1; D is uncertain. Looked up from germline, CDR1 is MNHEY and CDR2 is SVGAGI. The CDR3 runs to 15 residues. Trimming stripped 2 bases from V and 0 bases from J, with 10 bases between. The CDR3 region is CASSYNRQLNTEAFF. DNA of the CDR3: TGTGCCAGCAGTTACAACAGACAACTGAACACTGAAGCTTTCTTT.

V and J are TRBV5-8 and TRBJ2-3; D may be TRBD2 (5 bases). V lost 3 bases to trimming and J lost 2 bases, with 16 bases between them. The CDR3 contains 16 residues. Germline V gene sequence: CDR1 SGHTS, CDR2 YDEGEE. In DNA form, the CDR3 reads TGTGCCAGCAGCTCGGGGTTTGGGGTTTTCACAGATACGCAGTATTTT. Encoded protein: CASSSGFGVFTDTQYF.

This chain uses TRBV29-1 with TRBJ1-1, with D perhaps TRBD1 (6 bases). The germline V gene encodes CDR1 SQVTM and CDR2 ANQGSEA. The CDR3 is made up of 12 amino acids. Trimming cost V 3 bases and J 10 bases, with 15 bases left between them. In nucleotides, the CDR3 is TGCAGCGTTGAGGAGGCGGTGGGGGCAGCTTTCTTT. This encodes CSVEEAVGAAFF.

CDR3 nucleotide sequence: TGTGCCAGCAGCGTAGACGGGGGGAGCTCCTACGAGCAGTACTTC. Residues: CASSVDGGSSYEQYF. The chain employs TRBV9 and TRBJ2-7; 7 nucleotides align to TRBD2. V gave up 0 bases and J gave up 0 bases; unmatched junction bases: 3. CDR1 SGDLS and CDR2 YYNGEE come from the germline V gene. This CDR3 has 15 amino acids.

The genes are TRBV6-4 and TRBJ2-2, with D unclear. This CDR3 contains 13 residues. Trimming left V 0 bases short and J 7 bases short, with 6 bases between. Germline lookup yields CDR1 MRHNA and CDR2 SNTAGT. The CDR3 nucleotides read TGTGCCAGCAGTGACTCTCGGGTCGGGGAGCTGTTTTTT. This codes for CASSDSRVGELFF.

The chain employs TRBV6-1 and TRBJ1-2; TRBD1 agrees at 10 bases. This CDR3 comprises 15 residues. Germline trimming cut 5 bases from V and 4 bases from J; bases unmatched to any gene: 7. Looked up from germline, CDR1 is MNHNS and CDR2 is SASEGT. CDR3: CASSTDRGIIYGYTF. The CDR3 DNA sequence: TGTGCCAGCAGTACGGACAGGGGGATAATCTATGGCTACACCTTC.

The J gene is TRBJ1-1, the V gene TRBV6-5; D is perhaps TRBD1 (5 bases). CDR3 size: 14 residues. In germline, CDR1 is MNHEY, CDR2 SVGAGI. V lost 6 bases and J lost 3, with 14 bases in between. CDR3 region: CASSLQGGDTEAFF. DNA for the CDR3: TGTGCCAGCAGCCTTCAGGGTGGGGACACTGAAGCTTTCTTT.

The chain recombines TRBV5-4 with TRBJ2-2, with a tentative D call TRBD1 (5 bases). There are 16 residues in the CDR3. Looked up from germline, CDR1 is SGHNT and CDR2 is YYREEE (reference sequence). V gave up 0 bases and J gave up 7 bases, with 16 bases separating them. The CDR3 sequence is CASSLGAGRVSGELFF. Here the CDR3 DNA reads TGTGCCAGCAGCTTGGGGGCCGGCAGGGTAAGCGGGGAGCTGTTTTTT.

This chain uses TRBV5-1 with TRBJ2-3, with D possibly matching TRBD2 (6 bases). The CDR3 has 16 amino acids. In germline, CDR1 is SGHRS, CDR2 YFSETQ. Between the trimmed V and J ends, which lost 4 bases and 1 base, there was a span of 16 bases. CDR3 sequence reads: CASSLGISGRTDTQYF. CDR3 DNA: TGCGCCAGCAGCCTAGGGATTAGCGGCCGCACAGATACGCAGTATTTT.

This chain uses TRBV5-1 with TRBJ2-1; 10 positions match TRBD2. With 4 bases clipped from V and 8 bases from J, the junction kept 3 bases outside the gene matches. Per the germline V gene, CDR1 is SGHRS and CDR2 is YFSETQ. This CDR3 is 13 amino acids long. The CDR3 reads CASSRGTSDEQFF. The CDR3 DNA reads TGCGCCAGCAGCCGAGGGACTAGCGATGAGCAGTTCTTC.

The V gene is TRBV6-6, the J gene TRBJ2-2; a weak D match, TRBD2 (5 bases). The V gene lost 3 bases and the J gene lost 5 bases, with 16 bases spanning the gap. The CDR3 has 16 residues. Germline V gene lookup returns CDR1 MNHNY and CDR2 SVGAGI (reference sequence). The CDR3, as DNA: TGTGCCAGCAGTTATCCGGCGATGGAGGCGACCGGGGAGCTGTTTTTT. Amino acids: CASSYPAMEATGELFF.

This clone was seen a handful of times. The V and J genes are TRBV18 and TRBJ1-1, with unresolved D. The length of the CDR3 is 13 residues. The ends were cut back, 2 bases at V and 4 bases at J, with 8 bases in the middle. Germline V lookup: CDR1 KGHSH, CDR2 LQKENI. CDR3 residues: CASSPGQATEAFF. The CDR3 DNA reads TGTGCCAGCTCACCAGGGCAGGCCACTGAAGCTTTCTTT. Supplemented by reference TRBV18 and TRBJ1-1, the full variable domain reads NAGVMQNPRHLVRRRGQEARLRCSPMKGHSHVYWYRQLPEEGLKFMVYLQKENIIDESGMPKERFSAEFPKEGPSILRIQQVVRGDSAAYFCASSPGQATEAFFGQGTRLTVV.

The gene calls are TRBV21-1 and TRBJ2-7; the table assigns TRBD1, which was not confirmed against the DNA. TRBV21-1 is labeled a pseudogene. The CDR3 sequence is 14 residues long. CDR3 sequence: CASSSGQVPYEQYF. The CDR3 region has the DNA TGTGCCAGCAGCAGCGGACAGGTTCCCTACGAGCAGTACTTC.

V is TRBV5-1 and J is TRBJ2-3; D is undetermined. Germline lookup yields CDR1 SGHRS and CDR2 YFSETQ. The CDR3 runs to 14 residues. Deletions cut 0 bases from V and 2 bases from J, with 7 bases between. In nucleotides, the CDR3 is TGCGCCAGCAGCTTGGGCGATTCCACAGATACGCAGTATTTT. Residues: CASSLGDSTDTQYF.

CDR3 in DNA: TGTGCCAGCAGCGATGGACAGGGGGTTCGCGGCTACACCTTC. Translated: CASSDGQGVRGYTF. The chain combines TRBV5-4 with TRBJ1-2, with 10 bases lining up with TRBD1. CDR1 and CDR2 (germline): SGHNT, YYREEE (reference sequence). This CDR3 region has 14 residues. V trimming: 4 bases; J trimming: 8 bases; junction bases outside the gene matches: 8.

The J gene is TRBJ1-5, the V gene TRBV5-6; possible D gene TRBD1, 6 bases. The CDR3 is 17 residues long. CDR1 and CDR2 (germline): SGHDT, YYEEEE. Between the trimmed V and J ends, which lost 2 bases and 0 bases, there was a span of 15 bases. Here the CDR3 reads CASSFTGTLYSNQPQHF. Here the CDR3 DNA reads TGTGCCAGCAGCTTCACAGGGACCCTATATAGCAATCAGCCCCAGCATTTT.